This T cell receptor beta chain was identified during a study of a mutant IDH1 vaccine in newly diagnosed glioma. This table comes from immunoSEQ multiplex PCR, and its TCRdb copy is limited to in-frame clones, with some not included. The sample comprises about 13,000 clones, about 80% of which are singletons, and about 4% rests with the top ten. Trimming left V 7 bases short and J 4 bases short, with 16 bases between. The CDR3 contains 14 residues. Germline CDR1 is LNHDA and CDR2 is SQIVND (reference sequence). Details on this clone: Its specificity is not known.

Time point here: week 47, end of study. A single vaccine dose contained 300 ug of mutant IDH1 20-mer peptide, and topical imiquimod was used with it. This clonotype originated in a woman between 35 and 50 years old with glioma. Specimen: PBMCs, collected from a glioma patient whose treatment included an IDH1 peptide vaccine. V gene TRBV19 combines with J gene TRBJ2-5; weak D call: TRBD2 (6 bases). The DNA for the CDR3 is TGTGCCAGTACCGGTGGAGGGGCGCGAGAGACCCAGTACTTC. Translating gives CASTGGGARETQYF.